This T cell receptor (beta chain) emerged from a study of OX40 agonist ivuxolimab in advanced cancers. Study-level information: Ivuxolimab, which patients received intravenously every 2 weeks, was dosed at 0.01 to 10 mg/kg. At about 81% male, the cohort had a mean age of 60 years, ranging from roughly 20 to 90.

The study's findings and limits: Dosing at 0.1 to 3.0 mg/kg was accompanied by clonal expansion of CD4+ and CD8+ blood T cells by week 6.

Only in-frame clones appear in the TCRdb table, and some are missing; sequencing was by immunoSEQ multiplex PCR. Of roughly 45,000 clones in the sample, roughly 81% were seen once. On this clone itself: What it binds is unknown.

The CDR3 is made up of 15 amino acids. Trimming took 8 bases from V and 6 from J; bases not matched to a gene: 9. Germline V gives CDR1 SNHLY, CDR2 FYNNEI. The chain has TRBV2 and TRBJ1-6, with 8 positions matching TRBD1. This clonotype originated in an adult with an advanced solid tumor such as melanoma, head and neck, liver or kidney cancer. The material sequenced was CD4+ or CD8+ T cells sorted from blood, taken in a trial of the OX40 agonist ivuxolimab. The CDR3 is CASGSTGGLNSPLHF. CDR3 DNA sequence: TGTGCCAGCGGCTCCACAGGGGGACTTAATTCACCCCTCCACTTT.